The 8 T cell receptor beta chains presented below share a single source sample, sequenced in a study of blood T cell repertoires in COVID-19. Sequencing was performed with immunoSEQ multiplex PCR; in TCRdb, only in-frame clones are kept and a portion is missing. The sample contains 35,000 to 45,000 clones, around nine tenths of which appear only once. What was sequenced was peripheral blood. The receptors shown here come from a human donor in a cohort sampled during active COVID-19.

This chain links TRBV30 with TRBJ2-1; D is undetermined. Per the germline V gene, CDR1 is GTSNPN and CDR2 is SVGIG (reference sequence). CDR3 length equals 15 residues. The V gene lost 0 bases and the J gene lost 5 bases, with 14 bases spanning the gap. The CDR3 is CAWSVNLLTNNEQFF. The CDR3, as DNA: TGTGCCTGGAGTGTAAATCTCCTAACTAACAATGAGCAGTTCTTC.

The V and J genes are TRBV5-4 and TRBJ2-5; 11 bases match TRBD2. The CDR3 has 16 amino acids. With 7 bases clipped from V and 2 bases from J, the junction kept 10 bases outside the gene matches. Germline lookup yields CDR1 SGHNT and CDR2 YYREEE (reference sequence). The CDR3 nucleotides are TGTGCCAGCCGCGAGGGGACTAGCGGCCTGCAAGAGACCCAGTACTTC. Translating gives CASREGTSGLQETQYF.

The chain links TRBV13 to TRBJ2-3, with 13 bases fitting TRBD2. Losses at the gene ends were 5 bases for V and 11 bases for J; bases not matched to a gene: 7. The CDR3 consists of 14 residues. The germline CDR1 and CDR2 sequences are PRHDT and FYEKMQ (reference sequence). The CDR3 DNA reads as TGTGCCAGCAGCGTACTAGCGGGGGGGATTGGGCAGTATTTT. Its translation is CASSVLAGGIGQYF.

The rearrangement joins TRBV5-4 to TRBJ2-1, with D possibly being TRBD1 (6 bases). The CDR3 covers 13 residues. The V and J ends lost 4 bases and 12 bases respectively, with 17 bases between them. From germline, CDR1 is SGHNT and CDR2 YYREEE (reference sequence). The CDR3 bases are TGTGCCAGCAGCCTAGGACAGAGGGAAGGGCAGTTCTTC. It codes for CASSLGQREGQFF.

The rearrangement links TRBV13 to TRBJ1-1; D is unresolved. The CDR3 totals 14 residues. Germline CDR1 reads PRHDT; CDR2 reads FYEKMQ (reference sequence). V lost 0 bases and J 2 bases, leaving 7 bases between the germline ends. Here the CDR3 reads CASSLGRDNTEAFF. DNA of the CDR3: TGTGCCAGCAGCTTAGGGAGGGATAACACTGAAGCTTTCTTT.

In its sample, this clone was seen once. The V gene is TRBV7-9, the J gene TRBJ1-1; no clear D gene. Germline V gene data show CDR1 as SEHNR and CDR2 as FQNEAQ (reference sequence). V lost 1 base, J lost 1 base, and 10 bases lay in between. This CDR3 region has 15 residues. This CDR3 is CASSLEEFANTEAFF. CDR3 in DNA: TGTGCCAGCAGCTTAGAAGAGTTTGCGAACACTGAAGCTTTCTTT.

This clone turned up a few times. This chain connects TRBV6-6 to TRBJ2-1; 12 bases are a match to TRBD2. The junction had 4 bases not matched to a gene; V was cut back by 6 bases and J by 4 bases. Germline V lookup: CDR1 MNHNY, CDR2 SVGAGI (reference sequence). This CDR3 spans 15 amino acids. Here the CDR3 DNA reads TGTGCCAGCAGCGCGACTAGCGGGGGTTACAATGAGCAGTTCTTC. Translating gives CASSATSGGYNEQFF.

This chain connects TRBV14 to TRBJ2-5; 16 bases match TRBD2. The CDR3 totals 18 residues. V gave up 4 bases and J gave up 5 bases; unmatched junction bases: 10. Germline V CDR1 and CDR2: SGHDN, FVKESK. The CDR3 nucleotides read TGTGCCAGCAGCCCGGGACTAGCGGGGGGGCCTCCCCGGGAGACCCAGTACTTC. This translates into CASSPGLAGGPPRETQYF.